A single sample gave rise to the 22 T cell receptor beta chains below, sequenced in a study of blood T cell repertoires in COVID-19. Some clones are missing from TCRdb's copy, which holds only in-frame ones; the method was immunoSEQ multiplex PCR. This repertoire shows 150,000 or so clones, roughly 82% found once; its top ten account for 8% to 9.5%. Sequenced input: peripheral blood. These receptors came from a woman between 70 and 85 years old with acute or convalescent COVID-19.

The rearrangement links TRBV7-8 to TRBJ2-7, with 9 nucleotides matching TRBD1. V was clipped by 5 bases and J by 2 bases; unmatched bases: 7. Germline CDR1 SGHVS, CDR2 FQNEAQ. The CDR3 is 15 amino acids. The CDR3 DNA sequence: TGTGCCAGCAGCCTAGTACAGGGGGCGGCCTACGAGCAGTACTTC. Encoded protein: CASSLVQGAAYEQYF.

V usage is TRBV6-5 and J usage is TRBJ1-6; TRBD1 aligns across 7 bases. The CDR3 loop spans 13 amino acids. Germline CDR1 and CDR2: MNHEY and SVGAGI. Trimming removed 6 bases from V and 7 bases from J; junction bases left unmatched: 3. The CDR3 sequence is CASRRTGNSPLHF. The CDR3 nucleotides are TGTGCCAGCAGGCGGACAGGAAATTCACCCCTCCACTTT.

CDR3 DNA sequence: TGTGCCAGCAGTTCGACTAGCGGACGCTACAATGAGCAGTTCTTC. Encoded protein: CASSSTSGRYNEQFF. The J gene is TRBJ2-1, the V gene TRBV28; TRBD2 agrees at 9 bases. The germline V gene has CDR1 MDHEN and CDR2 SYDVKM. The CDR3 is made up of 15 amino acids. J was trimmed by 3 bases and V by 4 bases; bases with no gene match: 4.

The CDR3 DNA reads as TGTGCCTGGAGTGTAACAGGGGTGCCGACGAATGAAAAACTGTTTTTT. Translating gives CAWSVTGVPTNEKLFF. The chain joins TRBV30 to TRBJ1-4; 7 bases align to TRBD1. The CDR3 is made up of 16 amino acids. J lost 5 bases, V lost 0 bases, and 9 bases had no gene match. CDR1 is GTSNPN and CDR2 is SVGIG in the germline V gene (reference sequence).

V gene TRBV3-1 (or the pseudogene TRBV3-2) combines with J gene TRBJ1-5, with D possibly being TRBD1 (6 bases). With 1 base removed from V and 6 bases from J, the gap between germline ends came to 16 bases. CDR3 length: 16 residues. Germline-derived CDR1 and CDR2 are LGHDT and YNNKEL (reference sequence). CDR3 region: CASSQAPGDGSQPQHF. In DNA form, the CDR3 reads TGTGCCAGCAGCCAAGCCCCAGGGGATGGGAGTCAGCCCCAGCATTTT.

J is TRBJ2-7 and V is TRBV15; D perhaps matches TRBD1 (6 bases). V was pared by 5 bases and J by 6 bases, with 29 bases between. Germline CDR1 is LNHNV and CDR2 is YYDKDF (reference sequence). This CDR3 contains 18 residues. CDR3 in DNA: TGTGCCACCAGCGGAGGCACAAAGTCGGACAGTGCCCGGGGCGAGCAGTACTTC. Residues: CATSGGTKSDSARGEQYF.

This clone was observed a few times. V is TRBV4-2 and J is TRBJ1-2; D is perhaps TRBD1 (6 bases). Per the germline V gene, CDR1 is LGHNA and CDR2 is YNFKEQ. V was trimmed by 8 bases and J by 4 bases, leaving 11 bases between them. This CDR3 spans 12 amino acids. CDR3 amino acids: CASEGDVYGYTF. The CDR3 nucleotides read TGTGCCAGCGAGGGGGACGTCTATGGCTACACCTTC.

This chain links TRBV19 with TRBJ1-1, with D perhaps matching TRBD1 (5 bases). V lost 0 bases to trimming and J lost 1 base, with 15 bases between them. CDR1 is LNHDA, CDR2 SQIVND, per germline (reference sequence). The CDR3 runs to 17 residues. CDR3 nucleotide sequence: TGTGCCAGTAGTATAGATTCCACCGCAGGGTGGAACACTGAAGCTTTCTTT. Translation: CASSIDSTAGWNTEAFF.

The V call is TRBV19, the J call TRBJ1-5; 8 nucleotides agree with TRBD1. Per the germline V gene, CDR1 is LNHDA and CDR2 is SQIVND (reference sequence). The CDR3 loop spans 14 amino acids. After removal of 6 bases from V and 0 bases from J, the junction contained 1 base not matched to a gene. The CDR3 region is CASRDRVSNQPQHF. DNA for the CDR3: TGTGCCAGTAGGGACAGGGTTAGCAATCAGCCCCAGCATTTT.

This clone was found a few times. The CDR3 nucleotides read TGTGCCAGCAGAAAACGGGGGGGCGAGGCAACTAATGAAAAACTGTTTTTT. This gives the protein CASRKRGGEATNEKLFF. The chain combines TRBV27 with TRBJ1-4, with a weak D call TRBD1 (6 bases). Germline assignment: CDR1 MNHEY and CDR2 SMNVEV (reference sequence). The CDR3 runs to 17 residues. The ends were cut back, 6 bases at V and 0 bases at J, with 17 bases in the middle.

As for this clone: This CDR3 is also generated by other DNA sequences in the sample. The genes are TRBV11-3 and TRBJ2-1; 8 bases align to TRBD2. V was pared by 1 base and J by 6 bases, with 2 bases of the junction left unmatched. Germline CDR1 reads SGHNT; CDR2 reads YENEEA. The CDR3 runs to 14 residues. This CDR3 is CASSLVAGSNEQFF. The CDR3 DNA sequence: TGTGCCAGCAGCTTAGTAGCGGGATCCAATGAGCAGTTCTTC. Complete variable domain (other parts from reference TRBV11-3 and TRBJ2-1): EAGVVQSPRYKIIEKKQPVAFWCNPISGHNTLYWYLQNLGQGPELLIRYENEEAVDDSQLPKDRFSAERLKGVDSTLKIQPAELGDSAVYLCASSLVAGSNEQFFGPGTRLTVL.

V and J are TRBV20-1 and TRBJ1-1, with a tentative D call TRBD1 (6 bases). V lost 6 bases and J lost 3, with 8 bases in between. The CDR3 runs to 11 residues. Germline values: CDR1 DFQATT, CDR2 SNEGSKA (reference sequence). The CDR3 DNA sequence: TGCAGTGCGACAGGTTACACTGAAGCTTTCTTT. It codes for CSATGYTEAFF.

This clone was counted a single time. This sequence joins TRBV6-6 and TRBJ1-1; D is undetermined. Germline V gene data show CDR1 as MNHNY and CDR2 as SVGAGI (reference sequence). V was shortened by 5 bases and J by 2 bases, with 12 bases between the two germline ends. The CDR3 is made up of 14 amino acids. The CDR3 DNA follows: TGTGCCAGCAGTACTATGACCGCCAACACTGAAGCTTTCTTT. Protein sequence: CASSTMTANTEAFF.

V usage is TRBV3-1 (or the pseudogene TRBV3-2) and J usage is TRBJ2-3; the match to TRBD2 covers 13 bases. This CDR3 region has 18 residues. J gave up 3 bases and V 4 bases, and 10 bases lay outside the gene matches. Per the germline V gene, CDR1 is LGHDT and CDR2 is YNNKEL (reference sequence). CDR3 sequence: CASSPWTSGSVSTDTQYF. The DNA of the CDR3 is TGTGCCAGCAGCCCCTGGACTAGCGGGAGTGTTAGTACAGATACGCAGTATTTT.

V usage is TRBV6-2 or TRBV6-3 and J usage is TRBJ1-2; TRBD1 might be the D (6 bases). V shed 4 bases and J shed 8 bases, with 17 bases lying between them. The CDR3 extends over 14 amino acids. Germline V CDR1 and CDR2: MNHEY, SVGEGT. CDR3 region: CASSSPGTTGGYTF. The CDR3 nucleotides read TGTGCCAGCAGTTCGCCCGGGACAACGGGCGGCTACACCTTC.

This sequence joins TRBV3-1 (or the pseudogene TRBV3-2) and TRBJ1-6; D is unclear. This CDR3 comprises 17 residues. Germline CDR1 and CDR2: LGHDT and YNNKEL (reference sequence). Trimming left V 0 bases short and J 6 bases short, with 15 bases between. The chain's CDR3 is CASSQDPREVPNSPLHF. The CDR3 bases are TGTGCCAGCAGCCAAGACCCTAGGGAGGTTCCTAATTCACCCCTCCACTTT.

The rearrangement uses TRBV7-2 and TRBJ1-6; 8 bases fit TRBD1. J gave up 7 bases and V 8 bases, and 13 bases lay outside the gene matches. The CDR3 extends over 16 amino acids. CDR1 SGHTA and CDR2 FQGNSA come from the germline V gene. The CDR3 nucleotides are TGTGCCAGCGACAACAGGGGGGGGATAGGGAATTCACCCCTCCACTTT. Translating gives CASDNRGGIGNSPLHF.

V is TRBV11-2 and J is TRBJ1-2; no clear D gene. V shed 3 bases and J shed 7 bases, with 9 bases lying between them. This CDR3 is 12 amino acids long. The germline V gene has CDR1 SGHAT and CDR2 FQNNGV. The CDR3 sequence is CASSFSGLGYTF. For the CDR3, the DNA is TGTGCCAGCAGCTTTAGTGGACTTGGCTACACCTTC.

The chain combines TRBV7-9 with TRBJ2-3; D might be TRBD2 (7 bases). V was clipped by 1 base and J by 5 bases, with 16 bases between them. The CDR3 totals 16 residues. Germline-derived CDR1 and CDR2 are SEHNR and FQNEAQ (reference sequence). The CDR3 sequence is CASSLGGGPGGDTQYF. The DNA for the CDR3 is TGTGCCAGCAGCTTAGGCGGGGGCCCCGGGGGAGATACGCAGTATTTT.

This clone showed up just once. The rearrangement joins TRBV19 to TRBJ1-2; 9 nucleotides agree with TRBD1. The CDR3 totals 17 residues. The germline V gene encodes CDR1 LNHDA and CDR2 SQIVND (reference sequence). J gave up 0 bases and V 3 bases, and 8 bases lay outside the gene matches. This CDR3 reads CASSMDRGGAANYGYTF. The CDR3 DNA reads TGTGCCAGTAGTATGGACAGGGGTGGTGCGGCTAACTATGGCTACACCTTC. Full variable domain (rest looked up from reference TRBV19 and TRBJ1-2): DGGITQSPKYLFRKEGQNVTLSCEQNLNHDAMYWYRQDPGQGLRLIYYSQIVNDFQKGDIAEGYSVSREKKESFPLTVTSAQKNPTAFYLCASSMDRGGAANYGYTFGSGTRLTVV.

A word on this clone: This CDR3 fails to terminate in the conserved phenylalanine or tryptophan, so it likely reflects a read error. The DNA is left out, because the CDR3 cannot be placed on it with certainty; the CDR3 is given as TCRdb lists it. The genes are TRBV27 and TRBJ2-7; the table calls TRBD1, which could not be checked here. Germline-derived CDR1 and CDR2 are MNHEY and SMNVEV (reference sequence). With termini counted, the CDR3 has 11 amino acids. This CDR3 reads CASRFDRAPVS.

The chain is built from TRBV10-3 and TRBJ2-5; 7 nucleotides line up with TRBD2. Per the germline V gene, CDR1 is ENHRY and CDR2 is SYGVKD. The CDR3 consists of 13 residues. V was clipped by 11 bases and J by 5 bases; unmatched bases: 11. CDR3 residues: CAARGVRSETQYF. The CDR3, as DNA: TGTGCCGCCCGGGGGGTGAGATCGGAGACCCAGTACTTC.